The clone carrying this T cell receptor (beta chain) was counted a single time. The data originate from a study of blood T cell repertoires in COVID-19. With 3 bases clipped from V and 5 bases from J, the junction kept 12 bases outside the gene matches. CDR1 and CDR2 (germline): MGHRA, YSYEKL. The CDR3 is made up of 17 amino acids. The assay was immunoSEQ multiplex PCR, and TCRdb's table has in-frame clones only and misses some. The sample holds about 89,000 clones, 60% to 85% seen once. V usage is TRBV4-1 and J usage is TRBJ2-1; 8 bases match TRBD2. Sequenced: peripheral blood. The TCR originated in a human donor in a cohort sampled during active COVID-19. CDR3 in DNA: TGCGCCAGCAGCCAGGGTAGCCCTAGCGGGTACCACAATGAGCAGTTCTTC. Its translation is CASSQGSPSGYHNEQFF.